This entry features one T cell receptor (beta chain) sequence. The antigen remains undetermined. TCRdb called the RT-PCR reads again in MiXCR, with one record for every CDR3 protein. The sample carries about 780,000 distinct CDR3 sequences, around 20% recorded once. These data are taken from a study of response to subunit inactivated influenza vaccine. Findings of the study overall: Authors suggested each seasonal flu vaccination may recruit only limited numbers of new T cells.

The sequencing here drew on PBMCs from blood, taken about 5 days after vaccination. This receptor was obtained from a man aged 50 or older who received an inactivated influenza vaccine.

The CDR3 spells CSARVAGMGYEQYF. The CDR3 nucleotides read TGCAGTGCTAGAGTGGCAGGGATGGGCTACGAGCAGTACTTC. The chain is built from TRBV20-1 and TRBJ2-7, with a tentative D call TRBD1 (5 bases). Trimming took 1 base from V and 3 from J, leaving 13 bases between them. Looked up from germline, CDR1 is DFQATT and CDR2 is SNEGSKA (reference sequence). The CDR3 has 14 amino acids.